This TCR beta chain was recorded in a study of CD8+ T cells in alopecia areata (dated by TCRdb to 2017 to 2018). Study-wide context: The treated patients took part in an open-label pilot trial in which moderate-to-severe alopecia areata was treated with oral tofacitinib at 5 to 10 mg twice daily. Patients received tofacitinib for 6 to 18 months and were then followed off drug for 6 months to check for delayed response and recurrence. To study T cell clonal expansion in alopecia areata, the researchers applied high-throughput TCRbeta sequencing to both the C3H/HeJ mouse model and human patients. On the human side, TCRbeta sequencing was run on scalp tissue and on sorted CD4+ and CD8+ peripheral blood T cells from healthy controls and from alopecia areata patients with either patchy or totalis/universalis disease. Biopsies were taken from tofacitinib-treated patients at baseline and at 4 and 24 weeks of treatment, and a later scalp biopsy was taken in several of the tofacitinib-treated patients. Clonality in the scalp was compared among normal scalp (n=4), patchy alopecia areata scalp (n=8), and alopecia totalis/universalis scalp (n=8). RNA was extracted with the PAXgene miRNA kit for fixed scalp, the miRNeasy kit for PBMCs, and the RNeasy kit for mouse skin. Amplification of TCRbeta CDR3 regions was done by immunoSEQ multiplex PCR using 35 Vbeta forward primers and 13 Jbeta reverse primers. What the research found in general, with its limitations: TCR sequences shared between patients were less clear than in mice, possibly partly because of HLA diversity in the patient population. Lesional scalp, especially in alopecia totalis/universalis, showed higher clonality and more expanded CD8+ clones than normal scalp, suggesting antigenic drive. Unlike mouse skin, where gammadelta T cells dominate, normal human skin contains resident alphabeta T cells that get sequenced too, which complicates analysis of the scalp TCR repertoire.

Library generation was performed with the immunoSEQ multiplex PCR assay. To provide template for TCR sequencing, every sample had RNA extracted and reverse transcribed into cDNA. SuperScript III was used for first-strand cDNA synthesis, primed with a 2:1 mix of oligo-dT and random hexamers. A synthetic immune receptor repertoire was used to measure amplification bias, and any remaining bias was corrected computationally. In the paper's pipeline: Raw reads were preprocessed for error removal, and CDR3 was defined according to IMGT conventions as running from the conserved cysteine to phenylalanine. Clonality was calculated as 1 minus Shannon entropy normalized by log2 of the number of productive unique TCRs. Scalp TCRbeta sequences were cross-referenced with sorted blood CD4 and CD8 repertoires so that the CD4 or CD8 identity of scalp clones could be inferred. The source is immuneACCESS, and TCRdb retained only in-frame sequences with V and J called. Part of the clones is not carried over; for the studies checked, unresolved V genes explain less than half of this, and the remainder is unexplained. V and J calls and clone size are as listed in that table; D and trimming were resolved from the DNA. This sample gives 120,000 to 150,000 clones in total; over 80% of them show up just once. The ten largest clones represent approximately 16% of the sample.

Concerning this clone itself: What antigen it recognizes has not been identified. Base qualities are not recorded, but no much larger clone differs from it by a single base.

V loses 1 base at its end and J loses 8 bases; junction bases beyond the gene matches: 7. Via the germline V gene, CDR1 is LGHNA and CDR2 YNFKEQ. Reading from cysteine to phenylalanine, the CDR3 counts 15 amino acids. Only the CDR3 region is kept as DNA, spanning 45 bases read in frame from base 1. Taken with the paper, the label for time point translates to: baseline before oral tofacitinib. From alopecia areata patients, peripheral blood was collected along with lesional scalp punch biopsies. PBMCs were separated by density centrifugation and stained for CD3, CD4 and CD8, after which CD4+ and CD8+ T cells were sorted on a FACSAria.

Recombination joined TRBV4-2 with TRBJ2-1; a stretch of 8 junction bases matches TRBD2. The sequence was obtained from a human donor with alopecia areata. This specimen was CD8+ T cells sorted from blood, taken at week 0. The DNA is TGTGCCAGCAGCCAAGTGGAGCGGGAGAACTATGAGCAGTTCTTC. It encodes CASSQVERENYEQFF.